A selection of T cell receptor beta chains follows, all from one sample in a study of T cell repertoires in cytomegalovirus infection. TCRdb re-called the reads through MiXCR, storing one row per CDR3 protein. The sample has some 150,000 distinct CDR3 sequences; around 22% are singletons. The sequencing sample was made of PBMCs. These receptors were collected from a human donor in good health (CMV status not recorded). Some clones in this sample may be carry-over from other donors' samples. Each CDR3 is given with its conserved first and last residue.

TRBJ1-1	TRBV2	CASSVGGMNTEAFF
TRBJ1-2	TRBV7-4	CASSLGTGAEGYTF
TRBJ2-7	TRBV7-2	CASSWQSREQYF
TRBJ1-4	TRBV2	CASADRANEKLFF
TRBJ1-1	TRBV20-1	CSAYRVSVNTEAFF
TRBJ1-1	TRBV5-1	CASSHALRGPDTEAFF
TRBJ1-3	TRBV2	CASSETYGNTIYF
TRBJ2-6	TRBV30	CAFLTYSGANVLTF
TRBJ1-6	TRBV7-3	CASSLTWWGSPLHF
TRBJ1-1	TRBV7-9	CASSTGTDENTEAFF
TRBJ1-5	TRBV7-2	CASSLGGWKSGTNQPQHF
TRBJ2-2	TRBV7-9	CASSPRQDSNTGELFF
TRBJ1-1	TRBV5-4	CASSQPHTSGGTEAFF
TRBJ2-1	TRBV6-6	CASSYSDRGINEQFF
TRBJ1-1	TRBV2	CASSGDTGEAFF
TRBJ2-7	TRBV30	CAWSVQGSAGSYEQYF
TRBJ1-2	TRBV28	CASSPPGTAYGYTF
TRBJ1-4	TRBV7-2	CASSSWDRGREKLFF
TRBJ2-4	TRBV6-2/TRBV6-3	CASRQAVSIQYF
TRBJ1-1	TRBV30	CAWRTGGDTEAFF
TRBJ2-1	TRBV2	CASSVTTDNEQFF
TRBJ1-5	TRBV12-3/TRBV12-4	CASSLLRQGGNQPQHF